This T cell receptor beta chain came from a study of blood T cell repertoires in COVID-19. Background on the study: The analysed material was cDNA or gDNA that came from T cells, B-cell-depleted T cells, or PBMCs.

Seattle's enrolled individuals joined amid active infection and were then monitored longitudinally. The length of the CDR3 is 15 residues. V was clipped by 7 bases and J by 0 bases; unmatched bases: 3. CDR1 is LGHNT and CDR2 is FRNRAP in the germline V gene. Original processing methods: Estimation of nucleated cell counts relied on the amplification of reference gene primers. Only in-frame clones appear in the TCRdb table, and some are missing; sequencing was by immunoSEQ multiplex PCR. The DNA was the basis for D and trimming; V, J and clone size are from that table. The table lists about 150,000 clones, about 83% of them singletons, with over 10% in the top ten.

The genes are TRBV12-5 and TRBJ2-2, with 9 bases fitting TRBD2. The TCR comes from a woman aged 60-75 years with COVID-19, enrolled during active disease. Sequencing was carried out using peripheral blood. The CDR3 loop reads CASASGNTNTGELFF. In nucleotides, the CDR3 is TGTGCTAGTGCTAGCGGGAATACGAACACCGGGGAGCTGTTTTTT.